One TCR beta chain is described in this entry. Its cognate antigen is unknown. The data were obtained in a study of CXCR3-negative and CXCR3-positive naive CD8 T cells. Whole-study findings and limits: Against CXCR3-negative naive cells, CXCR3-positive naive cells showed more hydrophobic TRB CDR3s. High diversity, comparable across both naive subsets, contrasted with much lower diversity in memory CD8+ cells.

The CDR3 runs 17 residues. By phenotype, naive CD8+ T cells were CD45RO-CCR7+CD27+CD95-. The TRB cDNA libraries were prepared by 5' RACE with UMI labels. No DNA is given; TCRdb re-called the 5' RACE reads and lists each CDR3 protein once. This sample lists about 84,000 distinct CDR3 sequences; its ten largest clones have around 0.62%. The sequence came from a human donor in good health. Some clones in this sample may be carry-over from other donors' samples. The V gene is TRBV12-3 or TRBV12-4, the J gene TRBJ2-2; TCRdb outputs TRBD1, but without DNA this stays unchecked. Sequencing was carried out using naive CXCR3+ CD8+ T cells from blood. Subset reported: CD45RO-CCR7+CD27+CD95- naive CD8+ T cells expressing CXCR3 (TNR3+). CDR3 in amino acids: CASSLGQGFGDTGELFF.